These 15 T cell receptor delta chains were all obtained from the same sample, sequenced in a study of Vδ1+ human thymocytes. Study outcomes and limitations: In the thymus, TRG and TRD repertoires looked highly polyclonal with Gaussian CDR3 lengths.

RNA was extracted from the cells and then reverse transcribed. CDR3 amplicons came from multiplex PCR with pooled V-gene forward and constant-region reverse primers. TCRdb ran CATT on the multiplex PCR reads. The sample has 70,000 or so delta-chain clones; about 35% are singletons. Antigen specificity for these receptors is unknown. Sequenced sample: Vdelta1+ gamma-delta thymocytes from the thymus. Subset: FACS-sorted CD3+ TCRalphabeta- TCRVdelta1+ TCRVdelta2- thymocytes. The receptors come from a boy younger than two who had congenital heart surgery.

The chain recombines TRDV1 with TRDJ1; D call uncertain. From germline, CDR1 is TSWWSYY and CDR2 QGS. This CDR3 has 14 residues. V was cut by 1 base and J by 10 bases, with 16 bases left in between. CDR3 bases: TGTGCTCTTGGGGAACCGCTCGTCGGGTGCGGACTCATCTTT. It is translated as CALGEPLVGCGLIF.

The genes are TRDV1 and TRDJ1; 13 nucleotides line up with TRDD3. The CDR3 spans 22 residues. V lost 2 bases and J lost 2; bases outside the gene matches: 20. Germline loops: CDR1 TSWWSYY, CDR2 QGS. Here the CDR3 reads CALGENGPSPLYWGIRTDKLIF. The CDR3 DNA follows: TGTGCTCTTGGGGAAAACGGGCCTTCCCCTTTGTACTGGGGGATACGTACCGATAAACTCATCTTT.

The V and J genes are TRDV1 and TRDJ1; tentative D call: TRDD2 (5 bases). The V gene lost 0 bases and the J gene lost 0 bases, with 17 bases spanning the gap. Germline CDR1 reads TSWWSYY; CDR2 reads QGS. CDR3 size: 18 residues. Written as DNA, the CDR3 is TGTGCTCTTGGGGAACTTAGCTTCCCCCTATCGCACACCGATAAACTCATCTTT. Translated, it gives CALGELSFPLSHTDKLIF.

The gene calls are TRDV1 and TRDJ1; tentatively, D is TRDD3 (5 bases). Germline-derived CDR1 and CDR2 are TSWWSYY and QGS. Trimming pared 0 bases from V and 0 bases from J, leaving 17 bases between. This CDR3 has 18 amino acids. CDR3 DNA sequence: TGTGCTCTTGGGGAACTCAGGAGGAGGGGAATTTACACCGATAAACTCATCTTT. Protein: CALGELRRRGIYTDKLIF.

This clone has a handful of counts. The gene calls are TRDV1 and TRDJ1; the match to TRDD3 covers 7 bases. With V trimmed by 3 bases and J by 0 bases, 19 bases remained unmatched. The CDR3 consists of 20 residues. Germline lookup yields CDR1 TSWWSYY and CDR2 QGS. The CDR3 nucleotides read TGTGCTCTTGGGGACTATTCTCGTGACTGGGGATATGGGTACACCGATAAACTCATCTTT. Its translation: CALGDYSRDWGYGYTDKLIF.

The V and J genes are TRDV1 and TRDJ1; 9 nucleotides line up with TRDD3. The CDR3 runs 20 residues. Trimming at V came to 2 bases and at J to 1 base, leaving 17 bases not matched to a gene. Germline CDR1 TSWWSYY, CDR2 QGS. Written as DNA, the CDR3 is TGTGCTCTTGGGGAATTCGCGAAGGCTGGGGGATCCGGGGGCACCGATAAACTCATCTTT. Its protein product is CALGEFAKAGGSGGTDKLIF.

J is TRDJ1 and V is TRDV1; no reliable D call. CDR1 TSWWSYY and CDR2 QGS come from the germline V gene. V was cut by 4 bases and J by 10 bases, with 16 bases left in between. CDR3 length: 13 residues. CDR3 in DNA: TGTGCTCTTGGGGGGCGAGACCATGGGAGACTCATCTTT. Encoded protein: CALGGRDHGRLIF.

About this clone itself: One end of the junction does not line up with germline, which may come from a read error. Different DNA sequences within this sample yield the same CDR3. The rearrangement uses TRDV2 and TRDJ1; D possibly matches TRDD2 or TRDD3 (6 bases each). CDR3 size: 18 residues. CDR1 is GEAIGNYY and CDR2 is EKD in the germline V gene. In DNA form, the CDR3 reads TGTGCTTGTGATGGGGGGCGGGATATCCTACCAAACACCGATAAACTCATCTTT. Its translation: CACDGGRDILPNTDKLIF.

As regards this clone: Other DNA sequences in the sample encode the same CDR3. The V and J genes are TRDV1 and TRDJ1, with no clear D. CDR3 length: 15 residues. Between the trimmed V and J ends, which lost 0 bases and 0 bases, there was a span of 8 bases. CDR1 is TSWWSYY, CDR2 QGS, per germline. CDR3 region: CALGELPRYTDKLIF. The CDR3 DNA sequence: TGTGCTCTTGGGGAACTGCCGCGGTACACCGATAAACTCATCTTT.

This clone appeared a single time. The genes are TRDV1 and TRDJ2; 13 positions match TRDD3. Per the germline V gene, CDR1 is TSWWSYY and CDR2 is QGS. The J segment lost 3 bases and the V segment lost 0 bases, leaving 13 bases of the junction unmatched. This CDR3 region has 21 residues. The CDR3 region is CALGELLGPITGGYVTAQLFF. CDR3 sequence (DNA): TGTGCTCTTGGGGAACTTCTAGGGCCGATTACTGGGGGATACGTGACAGCACAACTCTTCTTT.

This clone showed up just a few times. The chain uses TRDV1 and TRDJ1; 11 positions agree with TRDD3. This CDR3 comprises 17 residues. Germline V gene lookup returns CDR1 TSWWSYY and CDR2 QGS. The trim removed 6 bases at V and 8 bases at J, leaving 17 bases unmatched. CDR3: CALGVYFGAGGYPKLIF. The CDR3 nucleotides read TGTGCTCTTGGAGTTTACTTCGGAGCTGGGGGATACCCCAAACTCATCTTT.

The rearrangement joins TRDV1 to TRDJ1, with D possibly matching TRDD3 (5 bases). The germline V and J ends were trimmed by 3 bases and 0 bases, with 17 bases remaining between them. Germline V gene sequence: CDR1 TSWWSYY, CDR2 QGS. This CDR3 is built from 17 residues. CDR3 protein: CALGDLRGGAYTDKLIF. The CDR3 DNA follows: TGTGCTCTTGGGGACTTAAGAGGGGGGGCCTACACCGATAAACTCATCTTT.

This clone was seen a handful of times. In the same sample, other DNA sequences code for this CDR3. The rearrangement links TRDV1 to TRDJ1, with D tentatively TRDD2 (9 bases). The germline CDR1 and CDR2 sequences are TSWWSYY and QGS. V gave up 3 bases and J gave up 5 bases, with 31 bases separating them. The CDR3 spans 20 residues. The CDR3 coding sequence is TGTGCTCTTGGGGAGATTGAATTCGCCTTCCTACGGTACTGGGGGGATAAACTCATCTTT. Protein: CALGEIEFAFLRYWGDKLIF.

The rearrangement uses TRDV1 and TRDJ1; no clear D. Trimming removed 1 base at V and 1 base at J, with 16 bases between. Germline CDR1 and CDR2: TSWWSYY and QGS. The CDR3 sequence is 17 residues long. The CDR3 protein is CALGEPMTRRGTDKLIF. Written as DNA, the CDR3 is TGTGCTCTTGGGGAACCCATGACGAGAAGGGGCACCGATAAACTCATCTTT.

This clone was counted only a few times. This chain links TRDV1 with TRDJ1; 8 positions agree with TRDD3. This CDR3 has 25 residues. V shed 1 base, J shed 1 base, and the junction held 32 bases outside the gene matches. Germline CDR1 is TSWWSYY and CDR2 is QGS. CDR3 DNA sequence: TGTGCTCTTGGGGAACGGCAAGCCCCCTCAAAAACTCCCTACTGGGGGTCCCGGCCCACCGATAAACTCATCTTT. Its translation: CALGERQAPSKTPYWGSRPTDKLIF.